This paragraph reports one TCR beta chain. This specimen belongs to a study of cytomegalovirus exposure and HLA in healthy donors. The PCR was carried out with 60 Vbeta primers and 13 Jbeta primers. Data came from immunoSEQ multiplex PCR; TCRdb stores just in-frame clones and leaves some out. The sample carries about 98,000 clones, roughly two thirds recorded once. Germline CDR1 MNHEY, CDR2 SVGAGI. The junction had 5 bases not matched to a gene; V was cut back by 6 bases and J by 13 bases. The CDR3 length is 12 residues. Sequences were obtained from PBMCs. This chain joins TRBV6-5 and TRBJ1-6, with 8 bases lining up with TRBD1. The source is a female donor in good health and CMV-seronegative. CDR3 DNA: TGTGCCAGCAGGGCAGGGGGCTTTCCCCTCCACTTT. Translated, it gives CASRAGGFPLHF.